This entry lists 5 T cell receptor beta chains sequenced from one sample in a study of blood T cells in healthy people across ages. A second PCR, run for roughly 7 to 12 cycles, used a sample-barcoded 5' primer plus a J-beta primer mix. TCRdb reanalysed the 5' RACE reads using MiXCR and keeps one entry per CDR3 protein. The sample includes approximately 820,000 distinct CDR3 sequences, approximately 44% of them seen just once. Sequencing was performed on blood. The receptors were sampled from a man aged 60-69 years in good health.

This clonotype was found a few times. This chain uses TRBV3-1 with TRBJ2-3; D tentatively fits TRBD1 or TRBD2 (5 bases each). The V end lost 6 bases, the J end lost 2 bases, and 18 bases lay between the germline ends. Germline V CDR1 and CDR2: LGHDT, YNNKEL (reference sequence). This CDR3 is built from 16 residues. Here the CDR3 DNA reads TGTGCCAGCAGTTATTACCGGGACGGACACACAGATACGCAGTATTTT. Translating it yields CASSYYRDGHTDTQYF.

This clonotype was seen a few times. V gene TRBV4-3 combines with J gene TRBJ2-5; D may correspond to TRBD1 or TRBD2 (5 bases each). The CDR3 consists of 16 residues. Germline V gene sequence: CDR1 LGHNA, CDR2 YSLEER. The V end was cut by 4 bases, the J end by 2 bases, with 17 bases between. This CDR3 is CASSRGGAVAQETQYF. The CDR3 DNA reads TGCGCCAGCAGCCGTGGTGGGGCAGTAGCGCAAGAGACCCAGTACTTC.

This clonotype appeared once. V is TRBV9 and J is TRBJ1-2; no clear D gene. CDR1 and CDR2 (germline): SGDLS, YYNGEE. V shed 4 bases and J shed 7 bases, with 14 bases lying between them. The CDR3 runs to 13 residues. In DNA, the CDR3 is TGTGCCAGCAGCCGAGGAGGACTTAGTGGCTACACCTTC. This codes for CASSRGGLSGYTF.

This clonotype occurred a few times. V and J are TRBV10-3 and TRBJ2-1, with 8 bases lining up with TRBD1. Germline-derived CDR1 and CDR2 are ENHRY and SYGVKD. There are 17 residues in the CDR3. Losses at the gene ends were 10 bases for V and 0 bases for J; bases not matched to a gene: 14. The CDR3, as DNA: TGTGCCACCAGACCGGGACAGGCCCGAATCTCCTACAATGAGCAGTTCTTC. Translation: CATRPGQARISYNEQFF.

This clonotype was seen a few times. This chain uses TRBV20-1 with TRBJ2-7, with a weak D call TRBD1 (8 bases). Germline CDR1 reads DFQATT; CDR2 reads SNEGSKA (reference sequence). The V end lost 4 bases, the J end lost 2 bases, and 12 bases lay between the germline ends. The CDR3 contains 13 residues. The CDR3 DNA reads as TGCAGTGCTAATACAGGGGGGGCCTACGAGCAGTACTTC. Its translation: CSANTGGAYEQYF.